This T cell receptor (beta chain) is drawn from a study of blood T cell repertoires in COVID-19. Here immunoSEQ multiplex PCR was the method, and the copy in TCRdb shows in-frame clones only, minus some. The table shows some 270,000 clones, with more than 65% occurring only once. Germline-derived CDR1 and CDR2 are KGHSH and LQKENI. V was pared by 2 bases and J by 3 bases, with 8 bases between. The CDR3 is 14 amino acids. The V call is TRBV18, the J call TRBJ1-3; D gene uncertain. Sequencing used peripheral blood. This TCR was recovered from a person aged 65-85 years with COVID-19, enrolled during active disease. The chain's CDR3 is CASSPTEGGNTIYF. CDR3 nucleotides: TGTGCCAGCTCACCAACCGAGGGTGGAAACACCATATATTTT.